The rows below give T cell receptor beta chains drawn from one sample of a study of regulatory T cells in long-lasting Graves disease. TCRdb used MiXCR to reprocess the multiplex PCR reads, holding one entry per CDR3 protein. The data show 500,000 to 700,000 distinct CDR3 sequences, 25% to 35% seen once. This material consisted of peripheral blood mononuclear cells (PBMCs), taken when the disease was refractory, from a patient treated with antithyroid drugs. These receptors were collected from a female donor with Graves disease. Each CDR3 is given with its conserved first and last residue. Each record gives: V gene, D gene, J gene, clone size, CDR3 DNA, CDR3 protein. D genes are given only for firm matches. Not every row has a clone size; where given, it reads once, few, many or a size class.

TRBV7-9	NA	TRBJ2-2	once	TGTGCCAGCAGCCCCGGGGGACTGTACACCGGGGAGCTGTTTTTT	CASSPGGLYTGELFF
TRBV11-2	NA	TRBJ1-6	few	TGTGCCAGCAGCGAGAGGGTACCTCTTATAGGTTCACCCCTCCACTTT	CASSERVPLIGSPLHF
TRBV9	NA	TRBJ2-1	NA	TGTGCCAGCAGCGCCGAGACCTTAGGCAATGAGCAGTTCTTC	CASSAETLGNEQFF
TRBV2	NA	TRBJ2-7	few	TGTGCCAGCAGTGAGGTGCCGGCGGGGCTCTACGAGCAGTACTTC	CASSEVPAGLYEQYF
TRBV18	NA	TRBJ1-5	NA	TGTGCCAGCTCACCACTTCTCGGCACCGATCAGCCCCAGCATTTT	CASSPLLGTDQPQHF
TRBV6-5	TRBD1	TRBJ2-2	few	TGTGCCAGCAGTTACTCCGACAGGGGCACCGGGGAGCTGTTTTTT	CASSYSDRGTGELFF
TRBV30	NA	TRBJ1-5	NA	TGTGCCTGGAGTACAGGGTTTGGCCAGCCCCAGCATTTT	CAWSTGFGQPQHF
TRBV20-1	TRBD2	TRBJ2-2	NA	TGCAGTGGAGTTCAAGCGGGAGGAGGCGGGGAGCTGTTTTTT	CSGVQAGGGGELFF
TRBV5-1	NA	TRBJ1-5	few	TGCGCCAGCAGCTTGGATTGGAGTCAGCCCCAGCATTTT	CASSLDWSQPQHF
TRBV29-1	NA	TRBJ2-5	many	TGCAGCGTTGTAGCTTCTGAGGTCGAGACCCAGTACTTC	CSVVASEVETQYF
TRBV5-1	NA	TRBJ2-7	NA	TGCGCCAGCAGCTTGCCGGAAGGGGCCTACGAGCAGTACTTC	CASSLPEGAYEQYF
TRBV5-1	NA	TRBJ2-5	NA	TGCGCCAGCAGCTCCCGGGAGCCTCAAGAGACCCAGTACTTC	CASSSREPQETQYF
TRBV7-9	NA	TRBJ1-2	few	TGTGCCAGCAGCTTATACGGGGACTCCCGAGGAGATGGCTACACCTTC	CASSLYGDSRGDGYTF
TRBV3-1	NA	TRBJ1-4	many	TGTGCCAGCAGCCAAGCGACACAAGGTGAAAAACTGTTTTTT	CASSQATQGEKLFF
TRBV28	NA	TRBJ1-2	NA	TGTGCCAGCAGCTCCCTTACAGGTTATGGCTACACCTTC	CASSSLTGYGYTF
TRBV20-1	TRBD2	TRBJ2-2	NA	TGCAGTGCCGCAACTAGCGGGAGGCACACCGGGGAGCTGTTTTTT	CSAATSGRHTGELFF
TRBV10-3	NA	TRBJ1-5	NA	TGTGCCATCAGTGACATTGGGGGACTAAATCAGCCCCAGCATTTT	CAISDIGGLNQPQHF
TRBV28	TRBD1	TRBJ1-1	many	TGTGCCAGCAGGCCGACAGGGCCCTCGGGAACTGAAGCTTTCTTT	CASRPTGPSGTEAFF
TRBV5-1	TRBD1	TRBJ2-7	few	TGCGCCAGCAGACGGGACAGGGGGAGATACGAGCAGTACTTC	CASRRDRGRYEQYF
TRBV20-1	NA	TRBJ1-6	few	TGCAGTGCTAGACAAGACACTGAACGATCACCCCTCCACTTT	CSARQDTERSPLHF
TRBV7-9	TRBD2	TRBJ2-5	NA	TGTGCCAGCAGCTTGGGGACTAACCAAGAGACCCAGTACTTC	CASSLGTNQETQYF
TRBV7-3	NA	TRBJ2-7	few	TGTGCCAGCAGCTCCGGCGGGACCCATCTTGGAGAGCAGTACTTC	CASSSGGTHLGEQYF
TRBV19	NA	TRBJ2-7	NA	TGTGCCAGTAGTACACTCGGCGAGCAGTACTTC	CASSTLGEQYF
TRBV7-9	TRBD1	TRBJ2-7	NA	TGTGCCAGCAGCTTATCCGGGACAGGGTGTCGATGGGGAGGATACGAGCAGTACTTC	CASSLSGTGCRWGGYEQYF
TRBV28	TRBD1	TRBJ1-2	many	TGTGCCAGCAGTCAACCGGGACAGGGATCATATGGCTACACCTTC	CASSQPGQGSYGYTF
TRBV11-3	TRBD1	TRBJ2-2	NA	TGTGCCAGCAGTCGTCCGGGACAGGGGAGGGAGGAGCTGTTTTTT	CASSRPGQGREELFF
TRBV11-2	NA	TRBJ2-7	NA	TGTGCCAGCAGCTTACGGGAGACCCTAGGGGCCTACGAGCAGTACTTC	CASSLRETLGAYEQYF
TRBV6-1	NA	TRBJ1-5	NA	TGTGCCAGCAGTGAAGCGGGAGGGGTTCGCCCCCAGCATTTT	CASSEAGGVRPQHF
TRBV9	NA	TRBJ2-2	NA	TGTGCCAGCAGCGTAGAAGGTTCGAACACCGGGGAGCTGTTTTTT	CASSVEGSNTGELFF
TRBV2	NA	TRBJ1-5	NA	TGTGCCAGCAGTCCCAGGGAGAATCAGCCCCAGCATTTT	CASSPRENQPQHF
TRBV2	NA	TRBJ1-5	many	TGTGCCAGCAGTGATAGGGTGGGGGTTGAGAATCAGCCCCAGCATTTT	CASSDRVGVENQPQHF
TRBV7-9	NA	TRBJ1-5	NA	TGTGCCAGCAGCTTTGGAAAAGGGAGCAATCAGCCCCAGCATTTT	CASSFGKGSNQPQHF
TRBV20-1	TRBD1	TRBJ1-1	NA	TGCAGTGCTAGAGAGGTGACAGGGGAAGTGAACACTGAAGCTTTCTTT	CSAREVTGEVNTEAFF
TRBV19	NA	TRBJ2-7	few	TGTGCCAGTAGTATAGACGTGGGGAGCTACGAGCAGTACTTC	CASSIDVGSYEQYF
TRBV6-2/TRBV6-3	NA	TRBJ2-1	NA	TGTGCCAGCAAGATAAACGGCAACTACAATGAGCAGTTCTTC	CASKINGNYNEQFF
TRBV15	TRBD1	TRBJ2-7	few	TGTGCCACCAGCAGAGGACAGGGGTCCACAAAAATCGACGAGCAGTACTTC	CATSRGQGSTKIDEQYF
TRBV5-6	NA	TRBJ2-5	few	TGTGCCAGCAGCTTGGTTGGGCGGAACCAAGAGACCCAGTACTTC	CASSLVGRNQETQYF
TRBV3-1	NA	TRBJ2-5	few	TGTGCCAGCAGCCTTATCGGGATGAGGGAGACCCAGTACTTC	CASSLIGMRETQYF
TRBV12-3/TRBV12-4	TRBD1	TRBJ1-1	many	TGTGCCAGCAGTAAGGACAGGTTGGGGGTGGGCACTGAAGCTTTCTTT	CASSKDRLGVGTEAFF
TRBV2	NA	TRBJ2-2	few	TGTGCCAGCAGTGAACGGCGGGAGCTGTTTTTT	CASSERRELFF
TRBV30	NA	TRBJ1-1	NA	TGTGCCTGGAGTGACGATGACACTGAAGCTTTCTTT	CAWSDDDTEAFF
TRBV3-1	NA	TRBJ1-2	few	TGTGCCAGCAGCCAGGGACGGGGCTCACATGGCTACACCTTC	CASSQGRGSHGYTF